This T cell receptor (beta chain) was retrieved from a study of beta chain features in type 1 diabetes. As every portion of the isolated RNA was reverse transcribed, the sequencing read expressed TCRB transcripts. The repertoire was sequenced with immunoSEQ multiplex PCR; TCRdb's copy has only in-frame clones and lacks some. The sample shows hundreds of thousands of clones, about a tenth of them seen only once. V was clipped by 2 bases and J by 4 bases, with 7 bases between them. The CDR3 is 13 amino acids. Germline V gene sequence: CDR1 PRHDT, CDR2 FYEKMQ (reference sequence). Study findings and constraints: Any HLA effect on TCRB rearrangement was left unresolved by small sub-analyses. Type 1 diabetes patients had VDJ junctions that carried fewer insertions and more deletions. Significant though moderate, a shortening of TCRB CDR3s appeared in all four CD4+ subsets of Type 1 diabetes patients.

This clone was seen a few times. Its antigen is not known. Sequencing was carried out using central memory CD4+ T cells from blood. The chain employs TRBV13 and TRBJ2-3; the D gene is possibly TRBD1 (5 bases). This receptor was obtained from a man aged 25 to 40 with type 1 diabetes. CDR3 DNA sequence: TGTGCCAGCAGCTTACAGGGCCCAGATACGCAGTATTTT. Encoded protein: CASSLQGPDTQYF.